This T cell receptor (beta chain) was sequenced during a study of T cell responses to AZD1222 COVID-19 vaccine. Turning to this clone: Its antigen is currently unknown.

Here immunoSEQ multiplex PCR was the method, and the copy in TCRdb shows in-frame clones only, minus some. The sample lists around 120,000 clones; about nine tenths were seen once. Broader study findings: Seropositive AZD1222 recipients at baseline numbered only five to seven.

This CDR3 region has 12 residues. Germline V lookup: CDR1 SQVTM, CDR2 ANQGSEA. Trimming removed 6 bases from V and 4 bases from J; junction bases left unmatched: 3. This TCR derives from an adult in good health. This material consisted of peripheral blood, taken on day 0 of AZD1222 vaccination. The rearrangement uses TRBV29-1 and TRBJ2-3, with 8 positions matching TRBD1. The CDR3 sequence is CSVDRESDTQYF. As DNA, the CDR3 is TGCAGCGTGGACAGGGAGTCAGATACGCAGTATTTT.